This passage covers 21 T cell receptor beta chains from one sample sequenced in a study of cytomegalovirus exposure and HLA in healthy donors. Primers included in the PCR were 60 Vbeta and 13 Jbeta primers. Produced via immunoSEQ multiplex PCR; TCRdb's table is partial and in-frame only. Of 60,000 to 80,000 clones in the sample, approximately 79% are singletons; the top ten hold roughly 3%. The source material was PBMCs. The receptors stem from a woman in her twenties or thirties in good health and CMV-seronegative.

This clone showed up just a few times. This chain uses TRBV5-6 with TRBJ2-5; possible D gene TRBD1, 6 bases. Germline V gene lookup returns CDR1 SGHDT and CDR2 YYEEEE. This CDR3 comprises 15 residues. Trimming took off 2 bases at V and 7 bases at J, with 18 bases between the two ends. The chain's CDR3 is CASSFGTPESGTQYF. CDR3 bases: TGTGCCAGCAGCTTCGGGACACCCGAATCGGGGACCCAGTACTTC.

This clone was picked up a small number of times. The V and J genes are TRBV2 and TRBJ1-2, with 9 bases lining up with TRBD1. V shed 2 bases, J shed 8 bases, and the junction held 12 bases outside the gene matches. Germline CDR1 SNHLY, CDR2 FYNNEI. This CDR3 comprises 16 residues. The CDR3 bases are TGTGCCAGCAGTGAAAGGGGAGGGGACAGGGAGGGCGGCTACACCTTC. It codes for CASSERGGDREGGYTF.

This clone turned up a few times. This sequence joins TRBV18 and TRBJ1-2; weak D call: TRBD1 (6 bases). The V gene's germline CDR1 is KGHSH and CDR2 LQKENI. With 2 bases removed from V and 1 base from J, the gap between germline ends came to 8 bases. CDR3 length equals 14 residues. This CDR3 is CASSPVQGNYGYTF. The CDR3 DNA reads TGTGCCAGCTCACCAGTACAGGGTAACTATGGCTACACCTTC.

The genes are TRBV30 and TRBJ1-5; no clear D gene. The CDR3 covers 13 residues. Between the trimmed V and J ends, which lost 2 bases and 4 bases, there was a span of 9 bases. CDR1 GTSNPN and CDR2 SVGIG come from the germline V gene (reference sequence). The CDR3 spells CAWSSNINQPQHF. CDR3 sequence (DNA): TGTGCCTGGAGTTCGAACATTAATCAGCCCCAGCATTTT.

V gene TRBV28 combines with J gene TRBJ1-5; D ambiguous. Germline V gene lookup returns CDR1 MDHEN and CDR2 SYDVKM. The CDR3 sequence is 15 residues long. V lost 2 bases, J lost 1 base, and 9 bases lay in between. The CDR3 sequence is CASSLDAGSNQPQHF. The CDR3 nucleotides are TGTGCCAGCAGTTTAGACGCGGGAAGCAATCAGCCCCAGCATTTT.

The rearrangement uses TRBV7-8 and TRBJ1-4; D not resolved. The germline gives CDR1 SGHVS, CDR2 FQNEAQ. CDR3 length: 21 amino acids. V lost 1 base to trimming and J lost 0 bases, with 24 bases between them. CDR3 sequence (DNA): TGTGCCAGCAGCTTAGAGAGGTCAAGGTGGAATGCCGTTGCAACTAATGAAAAACTGTTTTTT. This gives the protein CASSLERSRWNAVATNEKLFF.

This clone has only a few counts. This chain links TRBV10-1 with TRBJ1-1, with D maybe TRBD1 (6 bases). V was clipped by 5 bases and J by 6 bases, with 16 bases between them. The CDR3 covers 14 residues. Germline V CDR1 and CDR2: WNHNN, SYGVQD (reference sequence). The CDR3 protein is CASSISGGVSEAFF. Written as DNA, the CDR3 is TGCGCCAGCAGTATTTCGGGGGGCGTCTCTGAAGCTTTCTTT.

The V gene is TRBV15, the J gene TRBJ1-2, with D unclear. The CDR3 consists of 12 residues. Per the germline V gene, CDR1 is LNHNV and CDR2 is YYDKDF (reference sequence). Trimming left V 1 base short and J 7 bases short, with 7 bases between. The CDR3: CATSRAGSGYTF. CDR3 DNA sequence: TGTGCCACCAGCAGAGCGGGAAGTGGCTACACCTTC.

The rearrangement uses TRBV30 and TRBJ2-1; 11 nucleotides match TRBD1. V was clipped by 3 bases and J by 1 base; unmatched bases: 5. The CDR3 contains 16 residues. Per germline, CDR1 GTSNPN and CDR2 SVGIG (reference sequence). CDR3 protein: CAWSGGQGGSYNEQFF. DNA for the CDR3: TGTGCCTGGAGCGGGGGACAGGGGGGGTCCTACAATGAGCAGTTCTTC.

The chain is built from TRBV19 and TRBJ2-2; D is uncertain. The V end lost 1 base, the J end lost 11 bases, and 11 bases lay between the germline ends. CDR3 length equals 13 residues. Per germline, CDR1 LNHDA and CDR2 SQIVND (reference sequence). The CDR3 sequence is CASSIGSGGELFF. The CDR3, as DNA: TGTGCCAGTAGTATAGGGTCCGGCGGAGAGCTGTTTTTT.

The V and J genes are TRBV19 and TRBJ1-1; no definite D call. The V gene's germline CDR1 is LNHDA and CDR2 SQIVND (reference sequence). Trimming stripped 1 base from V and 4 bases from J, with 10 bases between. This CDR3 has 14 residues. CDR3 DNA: TGTGCCAGTAGTATAGCGGGGAGCGGCACTGAAGCTTTCTTT. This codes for CASSIAGSGTEAFF.

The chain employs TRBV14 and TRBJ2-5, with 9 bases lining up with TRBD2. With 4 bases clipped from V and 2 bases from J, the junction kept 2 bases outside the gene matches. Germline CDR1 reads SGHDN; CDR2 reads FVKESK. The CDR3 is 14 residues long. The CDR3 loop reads CASSLRGGQETQYF. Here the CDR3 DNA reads TGTGCCAGCAGCCTGCGGGGGGGACAAGAGACCCAGTACTTC.

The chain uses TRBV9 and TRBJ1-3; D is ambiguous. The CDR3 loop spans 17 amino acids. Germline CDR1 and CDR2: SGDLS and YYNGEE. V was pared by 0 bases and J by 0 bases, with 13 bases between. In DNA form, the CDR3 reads TGTGCCAGCAGCGTAGGAGGGAGCTCTTACTCTGGAAACACCATATATTTT. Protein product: CASSVGGSSYSGNTIYF.

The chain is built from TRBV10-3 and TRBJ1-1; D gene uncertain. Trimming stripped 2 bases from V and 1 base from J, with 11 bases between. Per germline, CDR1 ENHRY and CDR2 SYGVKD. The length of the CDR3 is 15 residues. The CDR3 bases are TGTGCCATCAGTGAGCGGGAGATGGCGAACACTGAAGCTTTCTTT. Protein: CAISEREMANTEAFF.

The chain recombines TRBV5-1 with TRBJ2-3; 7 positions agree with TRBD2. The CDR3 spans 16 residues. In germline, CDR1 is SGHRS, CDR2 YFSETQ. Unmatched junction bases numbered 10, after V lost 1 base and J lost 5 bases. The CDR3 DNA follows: TGCGCCAGCAGCTTGTCCGGCGGGAGCTCGGGAGATACGCAGTATTTT. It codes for CASSLSGGSSGDTQYF.

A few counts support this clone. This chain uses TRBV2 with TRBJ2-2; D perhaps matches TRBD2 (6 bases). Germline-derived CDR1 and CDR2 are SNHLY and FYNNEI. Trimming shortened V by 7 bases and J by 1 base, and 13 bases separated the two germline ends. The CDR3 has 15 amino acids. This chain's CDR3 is CASKGRGGNTGELFF. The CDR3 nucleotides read TGTGCCAGCAAGGGGCGGGGAGGGAACACCGGGGAGCTGTTTTTT.

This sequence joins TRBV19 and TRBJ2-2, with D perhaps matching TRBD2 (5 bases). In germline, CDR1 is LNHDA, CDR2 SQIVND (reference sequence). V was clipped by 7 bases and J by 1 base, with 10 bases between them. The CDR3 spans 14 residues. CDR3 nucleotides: TGTGCCAGTAAAGCGGCAGAGAACACCGGGGAGCTGTTTTTT. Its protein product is CASKAAENTGELFF.

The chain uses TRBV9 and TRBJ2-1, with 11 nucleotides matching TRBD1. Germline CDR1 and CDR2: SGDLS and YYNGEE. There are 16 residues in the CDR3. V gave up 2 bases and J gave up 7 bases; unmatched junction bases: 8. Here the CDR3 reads CASSVAGTGGLNEQFF. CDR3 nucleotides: TGTGCCAGCAGCGTGGCCGGGACAGGGGGGCTTAATGAGCAGTTCTTC.

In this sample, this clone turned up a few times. The CDR3 nucleotides read TGTGCCAGCAGTTTATCGATCCGGGCGGGGACCGGGGAGCTGTTTTTT. This sequence encodes CASSLSIRAGTGELFF. This sequence joins TRBV27 and TRBJ2-2, with a tentative D call TRBD2 (6 bases). Germline CDR1 MNHEY, CDR2 SMNVEV (reference sequence). The V gene lost 0 bases and the J gene lost 5 bases, with 13 bases spanning the gap. The CDR3 contains 16 residues.

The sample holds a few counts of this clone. CDR3 nucleotide sequence: TGTGCCAGCAGTTACTCCGGAGACCTTGGAAACACCATATATTTT. Amino acids: CASSYSGDLGNTIYF. The chain recombines TRBV6-5 with TRBJ1-3; D remains ambiguous. This CDR3 spans 15 amino acids. Germline CDR1 is MNHEY and CDR2 is SVGAGI. Trimming removed 0 bases from V and 3 bases from J, with 9 bases in between.

The CDR3 here is CASSLDPTGDTQYF. The DNA for the CDR3 is TGCGCCAGCAGCTTGGACCCGACTGGGGATACGCAGTATTTT. The chain combines TRBV5-1 with TRBJ2-3; no firm D call. V lost 0 bases to trimming and J lost 6 bases, with 11 bases between them. CDR1 SGHRS and CDR2 YFSETQ come from the germline V gene. The CDR3 is made up of 14 amino acids.